The clone carrying this TCR beta chain came up once. The antigen remains undetermined. This entry belongs to a study of Tregs in tolerant kidney transplant recipients. Study context: Related graft donors supplied nonmyeloablative bone marrow transplants, and mixed chimerism was transient. Study findings and constraints: This study did not directly address biological reproducibility. Findings come from small patient numbers and require larger validation. In tolerant patients, donor-specific Tregs outgrew total Tregs, suggesting antigen-driven expansion.

The protocol was immunoSEQ multiplex PCR, while the TCRdb copy is restricted to in-frame clones and leaves out a portion. The table has roughly 80,000 clones, nearly 98% seen once. The CDR3 consists of 16 residues. From germline, CDR1 is MNHNS and CDR2 SASEGT. Trimming took 0 bases from V and 4 from J, leaving 12 bases between them. The gene calls are TRBV6-1 and TRBJ1-4; D remains ambiguous. This sequence was found in a human donor who received a combined kidney and bone marrow transplant. Sequencing was performed on CD4+ T cells from blood, taken before the transplant. The CDR3 region is CASSEAGGWGNEKLFF. In nucleotides, the CDR3 is TGTGCCAGCAGTGAAGCAGGAGGGTGGGGTAATGAAAAACTGTTTTTT.